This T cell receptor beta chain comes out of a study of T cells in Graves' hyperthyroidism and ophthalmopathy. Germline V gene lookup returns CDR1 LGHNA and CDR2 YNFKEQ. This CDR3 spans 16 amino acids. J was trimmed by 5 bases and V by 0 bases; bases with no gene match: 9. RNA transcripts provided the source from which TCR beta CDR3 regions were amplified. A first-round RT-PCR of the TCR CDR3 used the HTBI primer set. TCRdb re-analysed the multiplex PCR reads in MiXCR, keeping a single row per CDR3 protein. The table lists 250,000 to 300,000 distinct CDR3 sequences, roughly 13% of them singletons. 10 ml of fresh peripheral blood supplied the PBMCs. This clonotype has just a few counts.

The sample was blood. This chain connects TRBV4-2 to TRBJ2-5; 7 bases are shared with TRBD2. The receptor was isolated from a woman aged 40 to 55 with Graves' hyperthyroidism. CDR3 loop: CASSQDLQAGAETQYF. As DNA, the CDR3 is TGTGCCAGCAGCCAAGATCTCCAGGCGGGAGCTGAGACCCAGTACTTC.